This T cell receptor beta chain comes out of a study of blood T cell repertoires in COVID-19. Study overall: Nucleic acid was either cDNA or gDNA, and it came from T cells, B-cell-depleted T cells, or PBMCs.

Germline V gene sequence: CDR1 MDHEN, CDR2 SYDVKM. Trimming removed 7 bases at V and 7 bases at J, with 14 bases between. The CDR3 runs 14 residues. Produced via immunoSEQ multiplex PCR; TCRdb's table is partial and in-frame only. The sample carries about 230,000 clones, 85% to 90% recorded once. In Seattle, patients joined the study during active infection and were tracked longitudinally. Material for sequencing was peripheral blood. V is TRBV28 and J is TRBJ1-6, with D perhaps matching TRBD1 (6 bases). This sequence originates from a man under 40 with COVID-19, enrolled during active disease. This CDR3 is CASTSPTGNSPLHF. In DNA, the CDR3 is TGTGCCAGCACCTCGCCTACAGGGAATTCACCCCTCCACTTT.